Listed below are T cell receptor beta chains from one sample, sequenced in a study of blood T cell repertoires in COVID-19. Clones were read by immunoSEQ multiplex PCR, and TCRdb kept only the in-frame ones, dropping some. The sample comprises roughly 150,000 clones, around 91% of which are singletons, and around 15% rests with the top ten. Sequencing used peripheral blood. These receptors originate from a woman aged 40 to 50 with acute or convalescent COVID-19. The CDR3 runs from the conserved cysteine through the conserved F or W. Each record gives: J gene, clone size, D gene, V gene, CDR3 DNA, CDR3 protein. A D gene is named only where the DNA matches it firmly. The size of a clone is reported for some rows only, either as once, few or many, or as a class for expanded clones.

TRBJ1-5	.	.	TRBV19	TGTGCCAGTAGTATTCGGGGAGATCAGCCCCAGCATTTT	CASSIRGDQPQHF
TRBJ2-7	.	TRBD2	TRBV7-8	TGTGCCAGCAGCTTAGCGGGGGGGACTACCTCGTACGAGCAGTACTTC	CASSLAGGTTSYEQYF
TRBJ2-5	.	TRBD2	TRBV18	TGTGCCAGCTCACCTCTCTCCGGGACTAGCGGGATCCAAGAGACCCAGTACTTC	CASSPLSGTSGIQETQYF
TRBJ2-2	.	.	TRBV30	TGTGCCTGGAGTACAGCGAACACCGGGGAGCTGTTTTTT	CAWSTANTGELFF
TRBJ1-4	.	.	TRBV29-1	TGCAGCGTTGGGGCTTTGGGAACTAATGAAAAACTGTTTTTT	CSVGALGTNEKLFF
TRBJ1-1	.	TRBD1	TRBV18	TGTGCCAGCTCTCTCGACAGGGCAGTCACTGAAGCTTTCTTT	CASSLDRAVTEAFF
TRBJ1-6	once	.	TRBV27	TGTGCCAGCAGTTTAGGAGGTGAGATTAATTCACCCCTCCACTTT	CASSLGGEINSPLHF
TRBJ1-1	.	TRBD1	TRBV28	TGTGCCAGCAGCTTAGGACAGGGCTTTAGGACTGAAGCTTTCTTT	CASSLGQGFRTEAFF
TRBJ2-7	.	.	TRBV7-2	TGTGCCAGCAGCTTAGCGCATGAGGGAGGTATAAGGGACTACGAGCAGTACTTC	CASSLAHEGGIRDYEQYF
TRBJ2-2	.	.	TRBV12-5	TGTGCTAGTGGTTTGGAACTATTGAGGTCGACCGGGGAGCTGTTTTTT	CASGLELLRSTGELFF
TRBJ2-7	.	TRBD2	TRBV11-2	TGTGCCAGCAGCCCCCTTAGGACTAGCGGGAAGCCCTACGAGCAGTACTTC	CASSPLRTSGKPYEQYF
TRBJ1-2	.	.	TRBV9	TGTGCCAGCAGCATGACGGACAGTCCCTATGGCTACACCTTC	CASSMTDSPYGYTF
TRBJ1-5	few	.	TRBV12-3/TRBV12-4	TGTGCCAGCAGTTTACTCAAGGGACAAATCCAGCATTTT	CASSLLKGQIQHF
TRBJ1-2	.	.	TRBV10-2	TGCGCCACCGAAGGGGCATCCGGCTATGGCTACACCTTC	CATEGASGYGYTF
TRBJ2-3	.	TRBD2	TRBV7-7	TGTGCTAGCAGCTTGGGGACTAGCGGGAGCACAGATACGCAGTATTTT	CASSLGTSGSTDTQYF
TRBJ2-1	.	.	TRBV23-1	TGCGCCAGCAGTCAAGTCTGCAGGGGCCCCTACAATGAGCAGTTCTTC	CASSQVCRGPYNEQFF
TRBJ1-2	.	.	TRBV19	TGTGCCAGTAGTACCAAGACAGATACTAACTATGGCTACACCTTC	CASSTKTDTNYGYTF
TRBJ1-6	.	.	TRBV2	TGTGCCAGCACGGCAGGGAATAACAATTCACCCCTCCACTTT	CASTAGNNNSPLHF
TRBJ2-3	.	TRBD2	TRBV27	TGTGCCAGCAGTTTATCTAGCGGGGGGGCAAGGACAGATACGCAGTATTTT	CASSLSSGGARTDTQYF
TRBJ1-4	.	TRBD1	TRBV7-2	TGTGCCAGCAGCTCGGGACAGGGTAGGGAAAAACTGTTTTTT	CASSSGQGREKLFF
TRBJ1-1	once	.	TRBV6-1	TGTGCCAGCAGTGAACGGAACACTGAAGCTTTCTTT	CASSERNTEAFF
TRBJ1-2	.	TRBD1	TRBV27	TGTGCCAGCAGCCAACTAACAGGGGGCGGCTATGGCTACACCTTC	CASSQLTGGGYGYTF
TRBJ1-1	.	TRBD1	TRBV9	TGTGCCAGCAGCCCCAGAATAGGGACAGGATGGGGCACTGAAGCTTTCTTT	CASSPRIGTGWGTEAFF
TRBJ2-5	.	TRBD1	TRBV11-2	TGTGCCAGCAGCTCTCATCATACAGGGGACTTC	CASSSHHTGDF
TRBJ1-2	.	.	TRBV30	TGTGCCTGGAGTGTACATTGGGGGGGTTTCTCCTATGGCTACACCTTC	CAWSVHWGGFSYGYTF
TRBJ2-6	.	.	TRBV5-4	TGTGCCAGCAGCTTGGCCGATGGCAGGGTGGCTGGGGCCAACGTCCTGACTTTC	CASSLADGRVAGANVLTF
TRBJ1-1	.	.	TRBV11-1	TGTGCCAGCAGCCACAGCAATATGAACACTGAAGCTTTCTTT	CASSHSNMNTEAFF